This T cell receptor beta chain was sequenced in a study of blood T cell repertoires in COVID-19. Study background: Specimens from acute and convalescent COVID-19 originated in the United States, Italy and Spain. PBMCs, B-cell-depleted T cells, or T cells provided the cDNA or gDNA that made up the material.

The CDR3 totals 15 residues. Germline CDR1 is SEHNR and CDR2 is FQNEAQ (reference sequence). The V end lost 4 bases, the J end lost 5 bases, and 18 bases lay between the germline ends. Source study methods: Quantification of nucleated cells was approximated via reference gene primer amplification. Repertoires were generated with immunoSEQ multiplex PCR, while TCRdb's copy carries only in-frame clones and drops some. V and J calls and clone size come straight from that table; D and trimming were deduced from the DNA. The data contain some 300,000 clones, about 91% of them seen just once; the ten biggest clones take up 6.9%.

What was sequenced was peripheral blood. The source is a woman in her 30s who had recovered from COVID-19. The chain is built from TRBV7-9 and TRBJ2-7, with D perhaps matching TRBD1 (6 bases). The CDR3 loop reads CASSSPGTGRHEQYF. As DNA, the CDR3 is TGTGCCAGCAGCTCACCGGGCACAGGGCGCCACGAGCAGTACTTC.